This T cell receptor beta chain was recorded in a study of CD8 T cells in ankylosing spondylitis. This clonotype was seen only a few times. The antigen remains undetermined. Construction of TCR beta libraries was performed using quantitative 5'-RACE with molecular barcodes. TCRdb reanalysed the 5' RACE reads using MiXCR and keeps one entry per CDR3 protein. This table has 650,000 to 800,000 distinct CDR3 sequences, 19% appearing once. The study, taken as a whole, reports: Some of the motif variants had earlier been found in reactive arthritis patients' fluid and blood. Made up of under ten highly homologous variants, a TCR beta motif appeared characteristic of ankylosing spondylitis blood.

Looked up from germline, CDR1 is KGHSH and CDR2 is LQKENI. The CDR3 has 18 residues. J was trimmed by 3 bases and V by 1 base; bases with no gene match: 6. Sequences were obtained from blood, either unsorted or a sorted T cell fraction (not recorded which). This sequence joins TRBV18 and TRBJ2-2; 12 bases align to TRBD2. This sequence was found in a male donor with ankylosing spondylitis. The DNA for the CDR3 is TGTGCCAGCTCACCACGCAGACTAGCGGGAGTGGACACCGGGGAGCTGTTTTTT. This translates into CASSPRRLAGVDTGELFF.